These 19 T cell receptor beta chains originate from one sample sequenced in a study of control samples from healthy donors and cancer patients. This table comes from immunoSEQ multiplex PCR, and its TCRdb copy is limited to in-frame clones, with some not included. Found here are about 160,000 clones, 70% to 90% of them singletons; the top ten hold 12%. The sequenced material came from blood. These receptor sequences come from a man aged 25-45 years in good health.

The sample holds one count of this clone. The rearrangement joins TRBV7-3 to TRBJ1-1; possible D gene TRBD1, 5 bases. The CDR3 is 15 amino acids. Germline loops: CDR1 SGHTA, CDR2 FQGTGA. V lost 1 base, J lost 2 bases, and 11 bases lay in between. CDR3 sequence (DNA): TGTGCCAGCAGCTTAAGTACAAGGGGAAACACTGAAGCTTTCTTT. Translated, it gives CASSLSTRGNTEAFF.

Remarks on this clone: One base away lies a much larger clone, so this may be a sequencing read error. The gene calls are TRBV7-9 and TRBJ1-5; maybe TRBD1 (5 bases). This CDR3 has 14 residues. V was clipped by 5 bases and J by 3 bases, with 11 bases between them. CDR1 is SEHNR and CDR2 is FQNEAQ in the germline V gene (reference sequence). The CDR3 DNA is TGTGCCAGCAGCGCCGGGGCAGACAATCAGCCCCAGCATTTT. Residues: CASSAGADNQPQHF. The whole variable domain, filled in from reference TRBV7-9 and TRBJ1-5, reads DTGVSQNPRHKITKRGQNVTFRCDPISEHNRLYWYRQTLGQGPEFLTYFQNEAQLEKSRLLSDRFSAERPKGSFSTLEIQRTEQGDSAMYLCASSAGADNQPQHFGDGTRLSIL.

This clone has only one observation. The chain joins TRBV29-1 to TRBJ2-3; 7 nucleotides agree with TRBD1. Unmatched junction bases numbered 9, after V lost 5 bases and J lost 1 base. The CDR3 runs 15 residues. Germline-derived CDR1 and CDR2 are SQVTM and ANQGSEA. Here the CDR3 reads CSVLPGQPGTDTQYF. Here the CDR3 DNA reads TGCAGCGTTTTGCCGGGACAGCCCGGCACAGATACGCAGTATTTT.

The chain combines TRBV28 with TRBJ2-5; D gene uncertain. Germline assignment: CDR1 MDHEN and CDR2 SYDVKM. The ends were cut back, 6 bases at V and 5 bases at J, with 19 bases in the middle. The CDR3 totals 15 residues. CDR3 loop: CASRTPGPKWETQYF. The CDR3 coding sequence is TGTGCCAGCAGAACCCCGGGCCCCAAGTGGGAGACCCAGTACTTC.

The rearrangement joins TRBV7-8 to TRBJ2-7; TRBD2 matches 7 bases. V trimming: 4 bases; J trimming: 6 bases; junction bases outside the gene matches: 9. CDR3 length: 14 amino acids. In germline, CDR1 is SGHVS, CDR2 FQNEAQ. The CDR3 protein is CASSSLETSSEQYF. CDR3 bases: TGTGCCAGCAGCTCCCTGGAGACTAGCAGCGAGCAGTACTTC.

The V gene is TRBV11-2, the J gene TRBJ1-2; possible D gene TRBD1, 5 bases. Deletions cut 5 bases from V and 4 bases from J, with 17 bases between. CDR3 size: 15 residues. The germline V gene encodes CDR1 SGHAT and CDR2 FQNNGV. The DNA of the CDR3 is TGTGCCAGCAGCACCCGGGACCCATGGGGCTATGGCTACACCTTC. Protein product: CASSTRDPWGYGYTF.

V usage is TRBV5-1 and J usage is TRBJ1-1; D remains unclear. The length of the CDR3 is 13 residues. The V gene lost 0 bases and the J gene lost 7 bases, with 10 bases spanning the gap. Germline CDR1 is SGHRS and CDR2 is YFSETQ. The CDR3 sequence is CASSLEPPFEAFF. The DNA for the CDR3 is TGCGCCAGCAGCTTGGAGCCACCATTTGAAGCTTTCTTT.

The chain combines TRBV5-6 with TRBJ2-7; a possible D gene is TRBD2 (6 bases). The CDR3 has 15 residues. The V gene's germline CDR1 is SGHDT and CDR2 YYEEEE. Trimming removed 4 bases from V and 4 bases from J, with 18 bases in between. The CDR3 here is CASSLFSGGLYEQYF. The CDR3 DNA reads TGTGCCAGCAGCCTGTTTTCCGGGGGACTTTACGAGCAGTACTTC.

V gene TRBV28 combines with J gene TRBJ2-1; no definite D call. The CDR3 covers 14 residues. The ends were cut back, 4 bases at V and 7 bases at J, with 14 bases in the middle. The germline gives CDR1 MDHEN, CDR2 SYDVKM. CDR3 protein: CASSSAGSRNEQFF. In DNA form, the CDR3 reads TGTGCCAGCAGTTCGGCAGGTTCGCGGAATGAGCAGTTCTTC.

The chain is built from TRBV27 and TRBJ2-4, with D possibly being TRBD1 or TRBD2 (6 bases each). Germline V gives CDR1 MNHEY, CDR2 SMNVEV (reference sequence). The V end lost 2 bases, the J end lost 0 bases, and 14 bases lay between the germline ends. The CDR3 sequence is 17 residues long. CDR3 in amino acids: CASSLGGPPLAKNIQYF. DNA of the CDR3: TGTGCCAGCAGTTTAGGGGGGCCCCCGTTAGCCAAAAACATTCAGTACTTC.

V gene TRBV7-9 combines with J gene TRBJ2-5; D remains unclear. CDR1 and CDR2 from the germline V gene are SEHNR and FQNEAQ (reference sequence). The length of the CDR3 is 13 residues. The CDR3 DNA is TGTGGTGGCTCACCTTGGTACCAAGAGACCCAGTACTTC. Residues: CGGSPWYQETQYF. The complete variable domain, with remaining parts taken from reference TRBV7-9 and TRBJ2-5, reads DTGVSQNPRHKITKRGQNVTFRCDPISEHNRLYWYRQTLGQGPEFLTYFQNEAQLEKSRLLSDRFSAERPKGSFSTLEIQRTEQGDSAMYLCGGSPWYQETQYFGPGTRLLVL.

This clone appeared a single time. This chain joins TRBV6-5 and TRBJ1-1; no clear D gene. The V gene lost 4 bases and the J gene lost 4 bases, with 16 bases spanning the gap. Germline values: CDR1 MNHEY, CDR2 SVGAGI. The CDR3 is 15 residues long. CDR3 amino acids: CASSFWIQTTTEAFF. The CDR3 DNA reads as TGTGCCAGCAGTTTTTGGATACAGACGACCACTGAAGCTTTCTTT.

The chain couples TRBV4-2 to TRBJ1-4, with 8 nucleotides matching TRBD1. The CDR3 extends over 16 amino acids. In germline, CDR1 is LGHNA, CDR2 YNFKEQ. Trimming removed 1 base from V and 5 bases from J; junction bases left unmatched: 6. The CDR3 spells CASSQGTGQENEKLFF. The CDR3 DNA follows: TGTGCCAGCAGCCAAGGGACGGGACAGGAGAATGAAAAACTGTTTTTT.

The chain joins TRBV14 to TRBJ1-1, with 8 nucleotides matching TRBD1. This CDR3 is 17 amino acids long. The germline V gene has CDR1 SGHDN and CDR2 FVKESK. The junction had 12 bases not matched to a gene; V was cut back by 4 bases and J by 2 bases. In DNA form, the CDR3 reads TGTGCCAGCAGCCGACGGGGGGACAGGTTCACCAACACTGAAGCTTTCTTT. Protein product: CASSRRGDRFTNTEAFF.

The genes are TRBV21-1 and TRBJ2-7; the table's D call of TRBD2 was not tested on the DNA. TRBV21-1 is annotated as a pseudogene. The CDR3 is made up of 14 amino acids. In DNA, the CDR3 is TGTGCCAGCAGGGACCCTAGCGGGGGGTACGAGCAGTACTTC. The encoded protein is CASRDPSGGYEQYF.

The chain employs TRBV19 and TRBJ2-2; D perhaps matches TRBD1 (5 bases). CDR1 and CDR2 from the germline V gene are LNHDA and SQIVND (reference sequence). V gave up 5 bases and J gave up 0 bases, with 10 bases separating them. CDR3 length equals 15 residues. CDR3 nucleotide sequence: TGTGCCAGTAGTCGTTCAGGGACGAACACCGGGGAGCTGTTTTTT. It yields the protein CASSRSGTNTGELFF.

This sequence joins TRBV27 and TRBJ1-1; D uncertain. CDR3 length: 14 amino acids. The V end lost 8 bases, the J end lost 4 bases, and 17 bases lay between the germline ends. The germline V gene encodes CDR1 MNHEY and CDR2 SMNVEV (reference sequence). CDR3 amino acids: CASVPGGWSTEAFF. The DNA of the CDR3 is TGTGCCAGCGTGCCGGGAGGATGGAGCACTGAAGCTTTCTTT.

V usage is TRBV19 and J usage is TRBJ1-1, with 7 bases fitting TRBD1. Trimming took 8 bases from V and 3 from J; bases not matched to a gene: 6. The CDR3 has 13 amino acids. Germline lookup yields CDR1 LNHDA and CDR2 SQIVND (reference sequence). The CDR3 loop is CASCLGQHTEAFF. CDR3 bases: TGTGCCAGTTGCCTGGGACAGCACACTGAAGCTTTCTTT.

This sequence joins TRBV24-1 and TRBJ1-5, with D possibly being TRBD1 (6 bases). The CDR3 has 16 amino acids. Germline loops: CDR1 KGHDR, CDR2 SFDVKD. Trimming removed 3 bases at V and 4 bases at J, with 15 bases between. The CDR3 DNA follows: TGTGCCACCAGTGATAACAGACAGGACACGAATCAGCCCCAGCATTTT. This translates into CATSDNRQDTNQPQHF.